This is a list of T cell receptor beta chains from one sample in a study of circulating and synovial CD4+ cells in juvenile arthritis. Libraries were prepared by immunoSEQ multiplex PCR; TCRdb keeps only in-frame clonotypes and omits some of them. The sample yields under 40,000 clones, 80% to 95% seen once. Sequencing was done on a sample of CD4+ T cells from blood. Receptors originate from a human donor with juvenile idiopathic arthritis. CDR3s leave out the opening cysteine and the closing phenylalanine or tryptophan. A row's size may be missing; if present it is once, few, many or a size class.

j_call clone_size v_call cdr3_aa
TRBJ2-1 - TRBV28 ASIRDRGYNEQF
TRBJ1-2 - TRBV30 AWTATAGYGYT
TRBJ2-7 few TRBV5-5 ASSLGGGEQY
TRBJ2-4 - TRBV27 ASSPARPDRGIAKNIQY
TRBJ1-2 few TRBV7-9 ASSPTGAYGYT
TRBJ1-4 - TRBV9 ASSVAATNEKLF
TRBJ2-7 - TRBV28 ASLSQGGTWEQY
TRBJ2-3 once TRBV2 ASSGQGKDTQY
TRBJ1-1 - TRBV5-6 ASSLEVGARSEAF
TRBJ1-2 - TRBV25-1 ASSELRGGTRGYT
TRBJ1-2 - TRBV6-6 ASSYNHRDRGGGYT
TRBJ2-7 - TRBV28 ASLPLAGGGVLYEQY
TRBJ2-5 - TRBV5-4 ASSSTLLGEVETQY
TRBJ2-1 - TRBV7-9 ASSLEILREIRLYNEQF
TRBJ2-1 - TRBV28 ASSPISGKGYSYNEQF